This passage covers 2 T cell receptor beta chains from one sample sequenced in a study of beta chain features in type 1 diabetes. Expressed TCRB transcripts got sequenced, as all isolated RNA was reverse transcribed. Some clones are missing from TCRdb's copy, which holds only in-frame ones; the method was immunoSEQ multiplex PCR. The table lists 200,000 to 250,000 clones, roughly 70% of them singletons, with almost 0.055% in the top ten. Sequenced sample: naive CD4+ T cells from blood. The receptors shown here come from a man younger than 40 in good health.

CDR3 loop: CASSFVLAGGSGANVLTF. The DNA for the CDR3 is TGTGCCAGCAGCTTTGTCCTAGCGGGAGGATCGGGGGCCAACGTCCTGACTTTC. The genes are TRBV7-9 and TRBJ2-6, with 11 bases aligning to TRBD2. Looked up from germline, CDR1 is SEHNR and CDR2 is FQNEAQ (reference sequence). CDR3 length: 18 residues. J lost 4 bases, V lost 3 bases, and 8 bases had no gene match.

V usage is TRBV27 and J usage is TRBJ2-6; D gene ambiguous. Trimming shortened V by 5 bases and J by 8 bases, and 10 bases separated the two germline ends. This CDR3 contains 13 residues. The germline CDR1 and CDR2 sequences are MNHEY and SMNVEV (reference sequence). This CDR3 reads CASSPRATNVLTF. The CDR3 bases are TGTGCCAGCAGTCCCCGGGCAACCAACGTCCTGACTTTC. The variable domain in full, with the rest retrieved from reference TRBV27 and TRBJ2-6, is EAQVTQNPRYLITVTGKKLTVTCSQNMNHEYMSWYRQDPGLGLRQIYYSMNVEVTDKGDVPEGYKVSRKEKRNFPLILESPSPNQTSLYFCASSPRATNVLTFGAGSRLTVL.